The next 18 T cell receptor beta chains were all read from a single sample in a study of STAT5B mutations in CD4+ large granular lymphocyte leukemia. Generated by immunoSEQ multiplex PCR, the TCRdb table keeps only in-frame clones and is missing some. The sample yields about 40,000 clones, 81% seen once. Sequencing was done on a sample of CD4+ T cells from blood buffy coats. All receptors come from a human donor in good health.

This rearrangement joins TRBV5-1 to TRBJ1-2, with 8 nucleotides matching TRBD1. CDR3 length equals 14 residues. The V gene end was trimmed by 4 bases and the J gene end by 7 bases; junction bases not matched to a gene: 9. From germline, CDR1 is SGHRS and CDR2 YFSETQ. The CDR3 region is CASSPRVGQGGYTF. The CDR3 bases are TGCGCCAGCAGCCCCCGAGTCGGACAGGGTGGCTACACCTTC.

The chain carries TRBV29-1 and TRBJ2-7, with TRBD1 as a possible D gene (6 bases). V was trimmed by 4 bases and J by 2 bases, leaving 9 bases between them. The CDR3 loop spans 12 amino acids. CDR1 SQVTM and CDR2 ANQGSEA come from the germline V gene. CDR3 DNA: TGCAGCGTTGGGGACACAGCCTACGAGCAGTACTTC. Its translation is CSVGDTAYEQYF.

The CDR3 reads CASSAGDRAVNEQFF. CDR3 DNA: TGTGCCAGCAGCGCCGGGGACAGGGCTGTGAATGAGCAGTTCTTC. The rearrangement joins TRBV9 to TRBJ2-1, with 9 bases matching TRBD1. The trim removed 3 bases at V and 7 bases at J, leaving 8 bases unmatched. CDR1 SGDLS and CDR2 YYNGEE come from the germline V gene. This CDR3 has 15 amino acids.

This clone was found a few times. The chain employs TRBV29-1 and TRBJ1-1; a possible D gene is TRBD1 (5 bases). The CDR3 has 13 residues. The germline CDR1 and CDR2 sequences are SQVTM and ANQGSEA. The ends were cut back, 3 bases at V and 6 bases at J, with 14 bases in the middle. CDR3 bases: TGCAGCGTTGACGCGGGGGGACGCGCTGAAGCTTTCTTT. This translates into CSVDAGGRAEAFF.

The chain employs TRBV9 and TRBJ2-1; 9 nucleotides align to TRBD2. From germline, CDR1 is SGDLS and CDR2 YYNGEE. V dropped 0 bases and J dropped 8; count of bases not matched to a gene: 9. The CDR3 extends over 16 amino acids. The CDR3 region is CASSVEGGRAFDEQFF. The CDR3 nucleotides read TGTGCCAGCAGCGTAGAGGGCGGGAGGGCCTTTGATGAGCAGTTCTTC.

The gene calls are TRBV11-3 and TRBJ1-3; TRBD1 might be the D (6 bases). The germline V gene encodes CDR1 SGHNT and CDR2 YENEEA. The CDR3 extends over 14 amino acids. V shed 5 bases and J shed 4 bases, with 12 bases lying between them. The CDR3 region has the DNA TGTGCCAGCAGCCCATGGGGGCAGGGAAACACCATATATTTT. Residues: CASSPWGQGNTIYF.

The V call is TRBV11-1, the J call TRBJ1-1; 9 nucleotides agree with TRBD1. The germline CDR1 and CDR2 sequences are SGHAT and FQDESV (reference sequence). With 1 base clipped from V and 1 base from J, the junction kept 1 base outside the gene matches. The CDR3 is made up of 15 amino acids. CDR3 amino acids: CASSLGGQGNTEAFF. The CDR3 bases are TGTGCCAGCAGCTTAGGGGGACAGGGGAACACTGAAGCTTTCTTT.

The table lists this clone with a count of one. V gene TRBV30 combines with J gene TRBJ2-1; 7 bases are a match to TRBD1. CDR1 and CDR2 (germline): GTSNPN, SVGIG (reference sequence). CDR3 length: 13 residues. Trimming at V came to 5 bases and at J to 2 bases, leaving 3 bases not matched to a gene. In DNA, the CDR3 is TGTGCCTGGGGACAGGTCACCTACAATGAGCAGTTCTTC. This codes for CAWGQVTYNEQFF.

The chain joins TRBV11-3 to TRBJ1-1; no clear D. CDR3 length: 13 amino acids. Germline V lookup: CDR1 SGHNT, CDR2 YENEEA. V lost 2 bases and J lost 2, with 6 bases in between. CDR3 residues: CASSLPGNTEAFF. The CDR3 nucleotides are TGTGCCAGCAGCTTACCAGGCAACACTGAAGCTTTCTTT.

The V gene is TRBV9, the J gene TRBJ2-3, with 7 bases aligning to TRBD2. CDR3 length: 15 amino acids. The V segment lost 3 bases and the J segment 0 bases; nucleotides outside the gene matches: 4. CDR1 is SGDLS, CDR2 YYNGEE, per germline. The CDR3 sequence: CASSAAGESTDTQYF. The CDR3 coding sequence is TGTGCCAGCAGCGCCGCGGGGGAAAGCACAGATACGCAGTATTTT.

V gene TRBV5-1 combines with J gene TRBJ2-4; 8 nucleotides agree with TRBD2. V was clipped by 0 bases and J by 6 bases; unmatched bases: 8. The length of the CDR3 is 16 residues. Germline V gene sequence: CDR1 SGHRS, CDR2 YFSETQ. In DNA form, the CDR3 reads TGCGCCAGCAGCTTGGACAGCGGGAGCTGGGGAAACATTCAGTACTTC. Protein sequence: CASSLDSGSWGNIQYF.

J is TRBJ1-3 and V is TRBV19; D is uncertain. Between the trimmed V and J ends, which lost 7 bases and 0 bases, there was a span of 10 bases. There are 14 residues in the CDR3. CDR1 and CDR2 from the germline V gene are LNHDA and SQIVND (reference sequence). CDR3 sequence reads: CASTDPSSGNTIYF. The CDR3 nucleotides are TGTGCCAGTACCGATCCATCCTCTGGAAACACCATATATTTT.

This chain joins TRBV10-2 and TRBJ1-2, with 10 bases lining up with TRBD1. Germline trimming cut 3 bases from V and 4 bases from J; bases unmatched to any gene: 5. This CDR3 is built from 15 residues. The germline V gene has CDR1 WSHSY and CDR2 SAAADI. This chain's CDR3 is CASSDPGQGIYGYTF. CDR3 nucleotides: TGCGCCAGCAGTGACCCGGGACAGGGGATCTATGGCTACACCTTC.

The chain recombines TRBV18 with TRBJ2-1; D may be TRBD1 (5 bases). From germline, CDR1 is KGHSH and CDR2 LQKENI. Trimming removed 2 bases from V and 2 bases from J, with 7 bases in between. CDR3 length equals 14 residues. In DNA form, the CDR3 reads TGTGCCAGCTCACCAGGGGCCCCCTACAATGAGCAGTTCTTC. This gives the protein CASSPGAPYNEQFF.

The chain links TRBV5-1 to TRBJ2-3, with 9 positions matching TRBD1. CDR3 size: 15 residues. Trimming took 6 bases from V and 4 from J; bases not matched to a gene: 9. Germline CDR1 is SGHRS and CDR2 is YFSETQ. The CDR3 region is CASTPTGGVADTQYF. Here the CDR3 DNA reads TGCGCCAGCACGCCGACAGGGGGAGTTGCAGATACGCAGTATTTT.

V and J are TRBV6-1 and TRBJ1-1; D is unresolved. CDR1 MNHNS and CDR2 SASEGT come from the germline V gene. Trimming removed 4 bases at V and 0 bases at J, with 15 bases between. The CDR3 is 16 residues long. CDR3 bases: TGTGCCAGCAGTGCCGCGGGGAGGGTATTGAACACTGAAGCTTTCTTT. Translation gives CASSAAGRVLNTEAFF.

The rearrangement uses TRBV14 and TRBJ2-6; D is unresolved. The CDR3 is 16 residues long. Germline loops: CDR1 SGHDN, CDR2 FVKESK. V shed 0 bases and J shed 1 base, with 7 bases lying between them. The CDR3 nucleotides are TGTGCCAGCAGCCAAGACAAGATGTCTGGGGCCAACGTCCTGACTTTC. This sequence encodes CASSQDKMSGANVLTF.

The chain uses TRBV20-1 and TRBJ2-5; no reliable D call. The assigned J gene may be wrong: the sequence end matches TRBJ2-7 better. Germline CDR1 reads DFQATT; CDR2 reads SNEGSKA (reference sequence). This CDR3 is built from 11 residues. The DNA for the CDR3 is TGCAGTGCTAGTTTGATGGGCGAGCAGTACTTC. Protein: CSASLMGEQYF.